This passage covers 18 T cell receptor beta chains from one sample sequenced in a study of blood T cell repertoires in COVID-19. Method: immunoSEQ multiplex PCR; TCRdb's copy keeps in-frame clones and lacks some. The sample carries approximately 140,000 clones, roughly four fifths recorded once. The source material was peripheral blood. The receptors were sampled from an elderly woman in a cohort sampled during active or convalescent COVID-19.

The CDR3 DNA follows: TGTGCCAGCAGTTGGGAGGGGGGCCGTATTGAGCAGTTCTTC. Translation: CASSWEGGRIEQFF. V is TRBV27 and J is TRBJ2-1; maybe TRBD2 (7 bases). The CDR3 loop spans 14 amino acids. The V end was cut by 4 bases, the J end by 9 bases, with 16 bases between. The germline CDR1 and CDR2 sequences are MNHEY and SMNVEV (reference sequence).

The chain couples TRBV20-1 to TRBJ1-5, with no clear D. CDR1 and CDR2 from the germline V gene are DFQATT and SNEGSKA (reference sequence). V lost 3 bases and J lost 3, with 18 bases in between. The CDR3 sequence is 16 residues long. The CDR3 spells CSASSHKDRANQPQHF. CDR3 nucleotides: TGCAGTGCTAGTTCCCATAAAGATCGCGCCAATCAGCCCCAGCATTTT.

V is TRBV6-1 and J is TRBJ2-3, with 9 bases fitting TRBD2. The ends lost 1 base at V and 1 base at J; junction bases unmatched: 3. The CDR3 runs to 16 residues. CDR1 and CDR2 from the germline V gene are MNHNS and SASEGT. CDR3 nucleotide sequence: TGTGCCAGCAGTGAAGTAGCGGGGGACCGCACAGATACGCAGTATTTT. Translating gives CASSEVAGDRTDTQYF.

The V call is TRBV5-4, the J call TRBJ2-1; 10 bases are a match to TRBD2. J was trimmed by 7 bases and V by 4 bases; bases with no gene match: 8. Germline assignment: CDR1 SGHNT and CDR2 YYREEE (reference sequence). CDR3 length: 15 amino acids. The CDR3 nucleotides are TGTGCCAGCAGCCCTAGCGGGGGTTTTCCAAATGAGCAGTTCTTC. This codes for CASSPSGGFPNEQFF. Supplemented by reference TRBV5-4 and TRBJ2-1, the full variable domain reads ETGVTQSPTHLIKTRGQQVTLRCSSQSGHNTVSWYQQALGQGPQFIFQYYREEENGRGNFPPRFSGLQFPNYSSELNVNALELDDSALYLCASSPSGGFPNEQFFGPGTRLTVL.

The rearrangement uses TRBV14 and TRBJ2-2; D perhaps matches TRBD1 (6 bases). Trimming took off 2 bases at V and 5 bases at J, with 15 bases between the two ends. The CDR3 has 16 residues. The germline gives CDR1 SGHDN, CDR2 FVKESK. CDR3 bases: TGTGCCAGCAGCCAACAAACAGGGTTGGTAACCGGGGAGCTGTTTTTT. Translating gives CASSQQTGLVTGELFF.

This clone appeared a single time. The V call is TRBV7-2, the J call TRBJ1-5, with 8 bases aligning to TRBD1. The CDR3 totals 15 residues. CDR1 SGHTA and CDR2 FQGNSA come from the germline V gene. Trimming took 0 bases from V and 3 from J; bases not matched to a gene: 1. The CDR3 spells CASSLAQGANQPQHF. In DNA form, the CDR3 reads TGTGCCAGCAGCTTAGCGCAGGGGGCCAATCAGCCCCAGCATTTT.

This chain connects TRBV29-1 to TRBJ2-1; 9 bases fit TRBD2. CDR3 size: 13 residues. J lost 6 bases, V lost 4 bases, and 4 bases had no gene match. Per the germline V gene, CDR1 is SQVTM and CDR2 is ANQGSEA. The CDR3, as DNA: TGCAGCGTTGGGGCGGGGGGGATCAATGAGCAGTTCTTC. This gives the protein CSVGAGGINEQFF.

V usage is TRBV14 and J usage is TRBJ2-1, with 10 bases matching TRBD2. This CDR3 comprises 18 residues. V was pared by 1 base and J by 6 bases, with 12 bases of the junction left unmatched. Germline CDR1 is SGHDN and CDR2 is FVKESK. CDR3 sequence reads: CASSQVTPASGGANEQFF. CDR3 bases: TGTGCCAGCAGCCAAGTTACCCCGGCCAGCGGGGGGGCCAATGAGCAGTTCTTC. Full variable domain (outside the CDR3, taken from reference TRBV14 and TRBJ2-1): EAGVTQFPSHSVIEKGQTVTLRCDPISGHDNLYWYRRVMGKEIKFLLHFVKESKQDESGMPNNRFLAERTGGTYSTLKVQPAELEDSGVYFCASSQVTPASGGANEQFFGPGTRLTVL.

The genes are TRBV6-5 and TRBJ2-3, with D maybe TRBD2 (5 bases). Germline CDR1 is MNHEY and CDR2 is SVGAGI. CDR3 length equals 15 residues. The V gene lost 0 bases and the J gene lost 3 bases, with 10 bases spanning the gap. This CDR3 reads CASSYSPRRTDTQYF. In nucleotides, the CDR3 is TGTGCCAGCAGTTACTCTCCCAGGAGGACAGATACGCAGTATTTT.

The CDR3 DNA reads as TGCGCCAGCAGCTTGGCTACTAGTATGGAGACCCAGTACTTC. It translates to CASSLATSMETQYF. J is TRBJ2-5 and V is TRBV5-1; D may be TRBD2 (5 bases). The germline V gene encodes CDR1 SGHRS and CDR2 YFSETQ. Trimming took 0 bases from V and 5 from J, leaving 11 bases between them. This CDR3 has 14 amino acids. The entire variable domain, with the rest obtained from reference TRBV5-1 and TRBJ2-5, is as follows: KAGVTQTPRYLIKTRGQQVTLSCSPISGHRSVSWYQQTPGQGLQFLFEYFSETQRNKGNFPGRFSGRQFSNSRSEMNVSTLELGDSALYLCASSLATSMETQYFGPGTRLLVL.

The CDR3 is CASSRGTGYYGYTF. The CDR3 nucleotides are TGTGCCAGCAGCCGCGGTACAGGGTACTATGGCTACACCTTC. The V call is TRBV13, the J call TRBJ1-2; tentatively, D is TRBD1 (6 bases). This CDR3 is built from 14 residues. The V and J ends lost 5 bases and 3 bases respectively, with 13 bases between them. The germline gives CDR1 PRHDT, CDR2 FYEKMQ (reference sequence).

CDR3 coding DNA: TGTGCCAGCAGGGGACTAGCGGGGGCCGCCTTCGAGCAGTACTTC. It codes for CASRGLAGAAFEQYF. The rearrangement joins TRBV6-5 to TRBJ2-7; 14 bases line up with TRBD2. Germline CDR1 and CDR2: MNHEY and SVGAGI. Trimming took 6 bases from V and 6 from J; bases not matched to a gene: 7. The CDR3 totals 15 residues.

This clone has a single count. V and J are TRBV18 and TRBJ2-1; 8 bases line up with TRBD2. Germline V gives CDR1 KGHSH, CDR2 LQKENI. The CDR3 spans 14 residues. V lost 5 bases and J lost 3; bases outside the gene matches: 3. The CDR3 sequence: CASSTGTSYNEQFF. In DNA form, the CDR3 reads TGTGCCAGCTCAACTGGGACTAGCTACAATGAGCAGTTCTTC.

The CDR3 DNA sequence: TGTGCCGGCGGGCGGGGAGTGAGCAATGAGCAGTTCTTC. It translates to CAGGRGVSNEQFF. The V and J genes are TRBV7-8 and TRBJ2-1; a possible D gene is TRBD2 (6 bases). V lost 11 bases to trimming and J lost 6 bases, with 17 bases between them. The CDR3 loop spans 13 amino acids. Germline V gene lookup returns CDR1 SGHVS and CDR2 FQNEAQ.

This rearrangement joins TRBV19 to TRBJ2-7, with D tentatively TRBD1 (5 bases). Germline V gene lookup returns CDR1 LNHDA and CDR2 SQIVND (reference sequence). The CDR3 length is 17 residues. Trimming cost V 5 bases and J 2 bases, with 22 bases left between them. The CDR3 loop is CASSLRPQGPPTYEQYF. DNA for the CDR3: TGTGCCAGTAGTTTGCGCCCCCAGGGCCCCCCTACCTACGAGCAGTACTTC.

In this sample, this clone turned up a few times. The chain employs TRBV7-9 and TRBJ1-2; D is unresolved. This CDR3 contains 13 residues. Per germline, CDR1 SEHNR and CDR2 FQNEAQ (reference sequence). Trimming left V 1 base short and J 8 bases short, with 11 bases between. This CDR3 reads CASSLVRLGGYTF. CDR3 coding DNA: TGTGCCAGCAGCTTAGTTCGGTTGGGCGGCTACACCTTC. Based on the CDR3 plus reference TRBV7-9 and TRBJ1-2, the full variable domain is DTGVSQNPRHKITKRGQNVTFRCDPISEHNRLYWYRQTLGQGPEFLTYFQNEAQLEKSRLLSDRFSAERPKGSFSTLEIQRTEQGDSAMYLCASSLVRLGGYTFGSGTRLTVV.

V gene TRBV28 combines with J gene TRBJ1-2; D gene unclear. Trimming stripped 6 bases from V and 0 bases from J, with 14 bases between. Germline V CDR1 and CDR2: MDHEN, SYDVKM. The CDR3 totals 15 residues. The CDR3 loop reads CASRRAGDANYGYTF. CDR3 coding DNA: TGTGCCAGCAGGCGGGCGGGTGACGCTAACTATGGCTACACCTTC.

The rearrangement links TRBV2 to TRBJ1-1; no clear D. The CDR3 is 14 residues long. The germline gives CDR1 SNHLY, CDR2 FYNNEI. V was shortened by 4 bases and J by 1 base, with 10 bases between the two germline ends. CDR3 protein: CASSVRPGNTEAFF. The CDR3 region has the DNA TGTGCCAGCAGTGTCCGGCCAGGGAACACTGAAGCTTTCTTT.